This T cell receptor beta chain derives from a study of Graves' ophthalmopathy and Graves' hyperthyroidism. This clonotype was observed a single time. Hyperthyroidism patients had new diagnoses, durations under 2 months, and ages of 18 to 65. Lactation, pregnancy, uncontrolled infections and other autoimmune diseases were all grounds for excluding patients. The authors amplified TCR beta CDR3 regions, and they did so from RNA transcripts for repertoire sequencing. An initial RT-PCR round employing HTBI primers preceded a second-round multiplex PCR. From the multiplex PCR reads, TCRdb called clonotypes with MiXCR, one entry per CDR3 protein. This table holds over a million distinct CDR3 sequences, roughly 35% found once. Germline V gives CDR1 DFQATT, CDR2 SNEGSKA (reference sequence). Trimming took 3 bases from V and 7 from J, leaving 25 bases between them. The CDR3 length is 17 residues.

Sequencing input: peripheral blood or thyroid tissue (not recorded which). The chain has TRBV20-1 and TRBJ1-5, with D perhaps TRBD1 (5 bases). This receptor was taken from an adult man with Graves' hyperthyroidism. The CDR3 protein is CSASSGRGRVVRQPQHF. DNA of the CDR3: TGCAGTGCTAGTAGCGGGAGGGGCAGGGTCGTTAGACAGCCCCAGCATTTT.